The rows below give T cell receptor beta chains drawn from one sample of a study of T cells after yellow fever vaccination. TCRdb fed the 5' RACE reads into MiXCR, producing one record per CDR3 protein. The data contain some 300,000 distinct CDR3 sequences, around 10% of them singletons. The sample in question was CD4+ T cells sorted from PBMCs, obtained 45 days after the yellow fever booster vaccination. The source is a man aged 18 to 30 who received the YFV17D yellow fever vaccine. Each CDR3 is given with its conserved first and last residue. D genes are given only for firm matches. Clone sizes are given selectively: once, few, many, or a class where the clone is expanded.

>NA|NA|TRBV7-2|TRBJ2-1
TGTGCCAGCAGCCCGGACCTCGCCGCCTACAATGAGCAGTTCTTC
CASSPDLAAYNEQFF
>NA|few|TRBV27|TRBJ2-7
TGTGCCAGCAGTGTTAAACAGGGGAGGGATAGCGAGCAGTACTTC
CASSVKQGRDSEQYF
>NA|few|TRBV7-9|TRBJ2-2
TGTGCCAGCAGTATACACCCTGGATCCGGGGAGCTGTTTTTT
CASSIHPGSGELFF
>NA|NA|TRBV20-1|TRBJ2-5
TGCAGTGCTAGGGGGGGGCCCCAAGAGACCCAGTACTTC
CSARGGPQETQYF
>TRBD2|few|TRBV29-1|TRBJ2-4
TGCAGCGGCGGACTAGCCGGGAACATTCAGTACTTC
CSGGLAGNIQYF
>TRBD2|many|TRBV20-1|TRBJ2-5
TGCAGTGCTCCCCGGGAGAGCGGGGGGTACGCCCGAGAGACCCAGTACTTC
CSAPRESGGYARETQYF
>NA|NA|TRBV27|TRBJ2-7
TGTGCCAGCAGTTTAACCGCACAGATCCTCTACGAGCAGTACTTC
CASSLTAQILYEQYF
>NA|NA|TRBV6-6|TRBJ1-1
TGTGCCAGCAGTTACTCGATGACGCCGGTGGGGGGGACTGAAGCTTTCTTT
CASSYSMTPVGGTEAFF
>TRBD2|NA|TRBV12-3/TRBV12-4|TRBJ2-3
TGTGCCAGCAGTCAAGGACTAGCGGGGGGGTATACGCAGTATTTT
CASSQGLAGGYTQYF
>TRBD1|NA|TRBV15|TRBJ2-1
TGTGCCACCAGCAGGAAGGGACAGGGGGCCAATGAGCAGTTCTTC
CATSRKGQGANEQFF
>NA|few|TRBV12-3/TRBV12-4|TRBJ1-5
TGTGCCAGCAGTCCAAATGCCGGGAATCAGCCCCAGCATTTT
CASSPNAGNQPQHF
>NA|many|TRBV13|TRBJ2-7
TGTGCCAGCAGCTTGCCGGGACCTACCTACGAGCAGTACTTC
CASSLPGPTYEQYF
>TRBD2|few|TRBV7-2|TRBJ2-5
TGTGCCAGCAGCTCAGCGGGGCAAGAAGAGACCCAGTACTTC
CASSSAGQEETQYF
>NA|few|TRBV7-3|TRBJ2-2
TGTGCCAGCAGCCTATGGGGGCGTCAGGGGACCAACACCGGGGAGCTGTTTTTT
CASSLWGRQGTNTGELFF
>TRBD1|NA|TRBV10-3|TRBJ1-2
TGTGCCATCAGTGCCCAGGGGGCCACCGTCAGCTATGGCTACACCTTC
CAISAQGATVSYGYTF